These 28 T cell receptor beta chains were all obtained from the same sample, sequenced in a study of glioma-infiltrating T cells after dendritic cell vaccination. Measured with immunoSEQ multiplex PCR; TCRdb has only the in-frame clones, and not every one. There are about 49,000 clones in the sample; about 85% occur only once, and approximately 10% lies in the top ten. The starting material was blood, obtained before dendritic cell vaccination. Receptor source: a human donor with glioblastoma.

The chain has TRBV5-1 and TRBJ2-1, with D possibly being TRBD2 (6 bases). The CDR3 loop spans 14 amino acids. CDR1 SGHRS and CDR2 YFSETQ come from the germline V gene. V was cut by 0 bases and J by 7 bases, with 11 bases left in between. CDR3 loop: CASSLVRGSNEQFF. CDR3 nucleotides: TGCGCCAGCAGCTTGGTTCGGGGGTCAAATGAGCAGTTCTTC.

This clone was recorded only once. This chain joins TRBV11-3 and TRBJ2-7, with 10 nucleotides matching TRBD1. V was pared by 4 bases and J by 0 bases, with 12 bases of the junction left unmatched. CDR1 and CDR2 (germline): SGHNT, YENEEA. The CDR3 is 18 residues long. Here the CDR3 reads CASSSADRGRLRSYEQYF. The CDR3 DNA is TGTGCCAGCAGCTCCGCCGACAGGGGGCGTCTCCGCTCCTACGAGCAGTACTTC.

This chain links TRBV6-1 with TRBJ2-3, with a possible D match to TRBD1 (5 bases). Trimming took off 6 bases at V and 0 bases at J, with 13 bases between the two ends. CDR1 MNHNS and CDR2 SASEGT come from the germline V gene. The CDR3 covers 15 residues. CDR3 residues: CASSSTGSSTDTQYF. DNA for the CDR3: TGTGCCAGCAGCAGTACAGGATCCAGCACAGATACGCAGTATTTT.

V and J are TRBV11-2 and TRBJ1-2, with 9 bases lining up with TRBD1. This CDR3 has 17 amino acids. J was trimmed by 6 bases and V by 6 bases; bases with no gene match: 17. Germline V gene data show CDR1 as SGHAT and CDR2 as FQNNGV. CDR3 in amino acids: CASSFSSTGGRGDGYTF. Here the CDR3 DNA reads TGTGCCAGCAGTTTCTCTTCTACAGGGGGCCGTGGCGATGGCTACACCTTC.

The CDR3 reads CASSALHDNEQFF. The CDR3 nucleotides are TGTGCCAGCAGCGCACTACATGACAATGAGCAGTTCTTC. The chain joins TRBV9 to TRBJ2-1, with no clear D. Germline-derived CDR1 and CDR2 are SGDLS and YYNGEE. V dropped 3 bases and J dropped 5 bases, with 9 bases sitting between them. This CDR3 spans 13 amino acids.

This clone was detected a few times. V and J are TRBV5-1 and TRBJ1-4, with a possible D match to TRBD1 (5 bases). CDR3 length: 15 amino acids. Trimming cost V 0 bases and J 5 bases, with 11 bases left between them. The germline CDR1 and CDR2 sequences are SGHRS and YFSETQ. The CDR3 sequence is CASSLGGKGNEKLFF. CDR3 DNA: TGCGCCAGCAGCTTGGGTGGAAAGGGGAATGAAAAACTGTTTTTT.

J is TRBJ1-5 and V is TRBV6-5; TRBD1 matches 10 bases. J was trimmed by 7 bases and V by 5 bases; bases with no gene match: 2. This CDR3 has 13 amino acids. CDR1 is MNHEY and CDR2 is SVGAGI in the germline V gene. The CDR3 here is CASSRTGGQPQHF. CDR3 nucleotide sequence: TGTGCCAGCAGTCGGACAGGGGGACAGCCCCAGCATTTT.

The chain joins TRBV27 to TRBJ1-2; D is unresolved. There are 15 residues in the CDR3. Germline V lookup: CDR1 MNHEY, CDR2 SMNVEV (reference sequence). The ends were cut back, 5 bases at V and 8 bases at J, with 21 bases in the middle. Written as DNA, the CDR3 is TGTGCCAGCAGTCCAGATAAGTCCGAGGCTCGGGGCTACACCTTC. This codes for CASSPDKSEARGYTF.

This clone has only a few counts. J is TRBJ1-1 and V is TRBV11-2; D uncertain. In germline, CDR1 is SGHAT, CDR2 FQNNGV. The ends were cut back, 5 bases at V and 1 base at J, with 20 bases in the middle. This CDR3 spans 17 amino acids. Written as DNA, the CDR3 is TGTGCCAGCAGCCCCTGGACTGAATCTGCGCCGAACACTGAAGCTTTCTTT. This sequence encodes CASSPWTESAPNTEAFF.

The chain is built from TRBV27 and TRBJ1-4; the match to TRBD1 covers 8 bases. With V trimmed by 5 bases and J by 13 bases, 6 bases remained unmatched. This CDR3 comprises 12 residues. In germline, CDR1 is MNHEY, CDR2 SMNVEV (reference sequence). CDR3 sequence (DNA): TGTGCCAGCAGTACCCGACAGGGGAGACTGTTTTTT. Protein product: CASSTRQGRLFF. Full variable domain (outside the CDR3, taken from reference TRBV27 and TRBJ1-4): EAQVTQNPRYLITVTGKKLTVTCSQNMNHEYMSWYRQDPGLGLRQIYYSMNVEVTDKGDVPEGYKVSRKEKRNFPLILESPSPNQTSLYFCASSTRQGRLFFGSGTQLSVL.

The chain is built from TRBV7-9 and TRBJ1-1; D remains ambiguous. CDR3 length: 16 residues. V was pared by 1 base and J by 1 base, with 13 bases between. Germline CDR1 and CDR2: SEHNR and FQNEAQ (reference sequence). The DNA for the CDR3 is TGTGCCAGCAGCTTAGTAACCGGAGACCCGAACACTGAAGCTTTCTTT. This encodes CASSLVTGDPNTEAFF.

The rearrangement links TRBV9 to TRBJ1-2; D uncertain. The V end was cut by 0 bases, the J end by 5 bases, with 8 bases between. From germline, CDR1 is SGDLS and CDR2 YYNGEE. This CDR3 is 13 amino acids long. The CDR3 DNA reads TGTGCCAGCAGCGTAGACGAGGGATATGGCTACACCTTC. Its translation: CASSVDEGYGYTF.

The chain is built from TRBV7-3 and TRBJ2-5, with 7 bases that match TRBD2. This CDR3 spans 16 amino acids. V shed 2 bases and J 1 base; nucleotides not matched to a gene: 7. In germline, CDR1 is SGHTA, CDR2 FQGTGA. The CDR3 protein is CASSLAGSSGQETQYF. The CDR3 DNA sequence: TGTGCCAGCAGCTTAGCTGGGTCTAGCGGCCAAGAGACCCAGTACTTC. Variable domain in full (rest from reference TRBV7-3 and TRBJ2-5): GAGVSQTPSNKVTEKGKYVELRCDPISGHTALYWYRQSLGQGPEFLIYFQGTGAADDSGLPNDRFFAVRPEGSVSTLKIQRTERGDSAVYLCASSLAGSSGQETQYFGPGTRLLVL.

The chain joins TRBV30 to TRBJ2-7; 9 bases are a match to TRBD2. CDR1 and CDR2 from the germline V gene are GTSNPN and SVGIG (reference sequence). The CDR3 consists of 15 residues. After removal of 0 bases from V and 7 bases from J, the junction contained 10 bases not matched to a gene. The CDR3, as DNA: TGTGCCTGGAGTGTACTTGCGGGAGGGCCGGGGGAGCAGTACTTC. Residues: CAWSVLAGGPGEQYF. The entire variable domain, with the rest obtained from reference TRBV30 and TRBJ2-7, is as follows: SQTIHQWPATLVQPVGSPLSLECTVEGTSNPNLYWYRQAAGRGLQLLFYSVGIGQISSEVPQNLSASRPQDRQFILSSKKLLLSDSGFYLCAWSVLAGGPGEQYFGPGTRLTVT.

The chain links TRBV4-1 to TRBJ2-5, with 7 bases lining up with TRBD2. J lost 2 bases, V lost 4 bases, and 13 bases had no gene match. Germline CDR1 is MGHRA and CDR2 is YSYEKL. The CDR3 spans 17 residues. The CDR3 protein is CASSRGGGRQDQETQYF. The CDR3 nucleotides are TGCGCCAGCAGCCGGGGGGGTGGGCGGCAGGATCAAGAGACCCAGTACTTC.

The V gene is TRBV7-3, the J gene TRBJ2-1; D is uncertain. Trimming removed 5 bases at V and 10 bases at J, with 21 bases between. CDR1 is SGHTA, CDR2 FQGTGA, per germline. The CDR3 has 15 residues. CDR3 bases: TGTGCCAGCAGCCTCCAAAGTATGATCCCCGGGGAGCAGTTCTTC. Amino acids: CASSLQSMIPGEQFF. The entire variable domain, with the rest obtained from reference TRBV7-3 and TRBJ2-1, is as follows: GAGVSQTPSNKVTEKGKYVELRCDPISGHTALYWYRQSLGQGPEFLIYFQGTGAADDSGLPNDRFFAVRPEGSVSTLKIQRTERGDSAVYLCASSLQSMIPGEQFFGPGTRLTVL.

The genes are TRBV19 and TRBJ2-5, with TRBD1 identical over 8 bases. Germline-derived CDR1 and CDR2 are LNHDA and SQIVND (reference sequence). J gave up 3 bases and V 5 bases, and 5 bases lay outside the gene matches. The CDR3 spans 14 residues. The CDR3 DNA sequence: TGTGCCAGTAGTCAGCAGGGGGCCGAAGAGACCCAGTACTTC. This translates into CASSQQGAEETQYF.

V and J are TRBV30 and TRBJ1-5, with 8 bases lining up with TRBD1. V was clipped by 2 bases and J by 6 bases; unmatched bases: 9. CDR3 size: 15 residues. The V gene's germline CDR1 is GTSNPN and CDR2 SVGIG (reference sequence). The CDR3 DNA sequence: TGTGCCTGGAGTCTCGGACAGGGTTATACTCAGCCCCAGCATTTT. This sequence encodes CAWSLGQGYTQPQHF. Using reference TRBV30 and TRBJ1-5 for the parts outside the CDR3, the full variable domain is SQTIHQWPATLVQPVGSPLSLECTVEGTSNPNLYWYRQAAGRGLQLLFYSVGIGQISSEVPQNLSASRPQDRQFILSSKKLLLSDSGFYLCAWSLGQGYTQPQHFGDGTRLSIL.

Details on this clone: Other DNA sequences within the sample encode an identical CDR3. The chain couples TRBV18 to TRBJ1-1; maybe TRBD1 (5 bases). Germline V CDR1 and CDR2: KGHSH, LQKENI. Trimming stripped 2 bases from V and 0 bases from J, with 10 bases between. The CDR3 covers 15 residues. The CDR3 sequence is CASSPGPGLNTEAFF. The CDR3 DNA sequence: TGTGCCAGCTCACCAGGGCCAGGGTTGAACACTGAAGCTTTCTTT.

The V call is TRBV11-3, the J call TRBJ1-6; tentatively, D is TRBD1 (6 bases). CDR3 length: 17 amino acids. Germline-derived CDR1 and CDR2 are SGHNT and YENEEA. V lost 0 bases, J lost 0 bases, and 9 bases lay in between. The CDR3 sequence: CASSLDQGSSYNSPLHF. The DNA for the CDR3 is TGTGCCAGCAGCTTAGATCAGGGGAGCTCCTATAATTCACCCCTCCACTTT. The variable domain in full, with the rest retrieved from reference TRBV11-3 and TRBJ1-6, is EAGVVQSPRYKIIEKKQPVAFWCNPISGHNTLYWYLQNLGQGPELLIRYENEEAVDDSQLPKDRFSAERLKGVDSTLKIQPAELGDSAVYLCASSLDQGSSYNSPLHFGNGTRLTVT.

The chain combines TRBV7-2 with TRBJ1-2; D is undetermined. Trimming stripped 1 base from V and 2 bases from J, with 11 bases between. The CDR3 runs to 15 residues. Germline V CDR1 and CDR2: SGHTA, FQGNSA. The CDR3 nucleotides are TGTGCCAGCAGCTTAGACCCTCTAGTAAACTATGGCTACACCTTC. Its translation is CASSLDPLVNYGYTF.

The V gene is TRBV4-3, the J gene TRBJ1-4; 8 bases fit TRBD1. V lost 3 bases to trimming and J lost 5 bases; unmatched junction nucleotides: 8. CDR1 is LGHNA, CDR2 YSLEER, per germline. This CDR3 contains 16 residues. For the CDR3, the DNA is TGCGCCAGCAGCCATGATAGGACAGGGAGGAATGAAAAACTGTTTTTT. Amino acid sequence: CASSHDRTGRNEKLFF.

This sequence joins TRBV10-3 and TRBJ1-2; 8 nucleotides agree with TRBD1. The CDR3 extends over 14 amino acids. The trim removed 6 bases at V and 0 bases at J, leaving 3 bases unmatched. Germline CDR1 and CDR2: ENHRY and SYGVKD. Here the CDR3 reads CAIRRQGSNYGYTF. The CDR3, as DNA: TGTGCCATCAGACGACAGGGGTCTAACTATGGCTACACCTTC.

This rearrangement joins TRBV5-6 to TRBJ2-4; the match to TRBD2 covers 12 bases. CDR1 and CDR2 (germline): SGHDT, YYEEEE. The CDR3 runs 14 residues. V trimming: 3 bases; J trimming: 10 bases; junction bases outside the gene matches: 5. The CDR3 is CASSSSGGAVIQYF. The CDR3 DNA reads as TGTGCCAGCAGCTCTAGCGGGGGGGCAGTTATTCAGTACTTC.

The rearrangement uses TRBV19 and TRBJ1-2; 10 nucleotides agree with TRBD1. The CDR3 spans 15 residues. CDR1 is LNHDA and CDR2 is SQIVND in the germline V gene (reference sequence). V lost 3 bases, J lost 4 bases, and 5 bases stayed unmatched. The CDR3: CASSMMGQGSYGYTF. CDR3 coding DNA: TGTGCCAGTAGTATGATGGGACAGGGGTCCTATGGCTACACCTTC.

This clone occurred a few times. The chain uses TRBV30 and TRBJ1-5, with TRBD1 matching 12 bases. The J segment lost 7 bases and the V segment lost 4 bases, leaving 8 bases of the junction unmatched. Per germline, CDR1 GTSNPN and CDR2 SVGIG (reference sequence). This CDR3 has 15 amino acids. The DNA for the CDR3 is TGTGCCTGGACGATCGGGACAGGGGGCGGCCAGCCCCAGCATTTT. It yields the protein CAWTIGTGGGQPQHF.

This clone showed up just once. The V gene is TRBV11-1, the J gene TRBJ1-1, with 8 bases matching TRBD1. This CDR3 spans 15 amino acids. Germline V CDR1 and CDR2: SGHAT, FQDESV (reference sequence). Germline trimming cut 4 bases from V and 1 base from J; bases unmatched to any gene: 5. The chain's CDR3 is CASSYTGGENTEAFF. The CDR3 DNA sequence: TGTGCCAGCAGCTACACAGGGGGTGAGAACACTGAAGCTTTCTTT. Looking up the rest from reference TRBV11-1 and TRBJ1-1 gives the full variable domain: EAEVAQSPRYKITEKSQAVAFWCDPISGHATLYWYRQILGQGPELLVQFQDESVVDDSQLPKDRFSAERLKGVDSTLKIQPAELGDSAMYLCASSYTGGENTEAFFGQGTRLTVV.

This clone was counted between two and nine times. This rearrangement joins TRBV6-6 to TRBJ1-4; maybe TRBD1 (6 bases). This CDR3 region has 13 residues. Germline lookup yields CDR1 MNHNY and CDR2 SVGAGI (reference sequence). V was clipped by 5 bases and J by 4 bases, with 8 bases between them. CDR3 bases: TGTGCCAGCAGTCTCAGGGGTAATGAAAAACTGTTTTTT. This translates into CASSLRGNEKLFF.